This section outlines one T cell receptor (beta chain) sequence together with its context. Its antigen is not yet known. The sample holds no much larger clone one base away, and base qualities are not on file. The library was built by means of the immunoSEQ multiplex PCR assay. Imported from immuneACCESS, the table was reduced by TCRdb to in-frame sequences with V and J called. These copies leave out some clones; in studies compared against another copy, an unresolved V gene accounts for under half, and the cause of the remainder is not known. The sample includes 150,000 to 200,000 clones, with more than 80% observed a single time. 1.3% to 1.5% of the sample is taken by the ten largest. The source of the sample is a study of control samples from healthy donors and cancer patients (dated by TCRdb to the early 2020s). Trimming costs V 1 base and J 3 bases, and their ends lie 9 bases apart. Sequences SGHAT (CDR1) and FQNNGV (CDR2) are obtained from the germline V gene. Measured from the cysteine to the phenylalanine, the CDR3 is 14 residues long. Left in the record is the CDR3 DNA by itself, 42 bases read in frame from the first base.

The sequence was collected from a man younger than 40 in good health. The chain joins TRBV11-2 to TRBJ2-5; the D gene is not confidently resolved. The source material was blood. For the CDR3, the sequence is CASSLGVREETQYF. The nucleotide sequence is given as TGTGCCAGCAGCTTAGGGGTTAGAGAAGAGACCCAGTACTTC.